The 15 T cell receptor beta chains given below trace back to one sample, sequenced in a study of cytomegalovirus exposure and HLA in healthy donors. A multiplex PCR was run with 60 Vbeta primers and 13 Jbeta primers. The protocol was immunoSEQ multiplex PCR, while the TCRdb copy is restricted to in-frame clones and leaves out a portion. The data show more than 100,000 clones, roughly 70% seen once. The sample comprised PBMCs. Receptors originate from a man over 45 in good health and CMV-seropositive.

As DNA, the CDR3 is TGCAGCGTTGAACGGGTGGCTGGAAACACCATATATTTT. Translating gives CSVERVAGNTIYF. The chain joins TRBV29-1 to TRBJ1-3; D not resolved. There are 13 residues in the CDR3. V shed 2 bases and J shed 2 bases, with 7 bases lying between them. CDR1 and CDR2 from the germline V gene are SQVTM and ANQGSEA.

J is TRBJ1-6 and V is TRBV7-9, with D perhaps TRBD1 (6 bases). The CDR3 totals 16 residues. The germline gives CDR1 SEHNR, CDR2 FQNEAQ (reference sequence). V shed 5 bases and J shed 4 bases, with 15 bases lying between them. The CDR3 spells CASSLRQARYNSPLHF. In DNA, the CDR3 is TGTGCCAGCAGCCTCCGACAGGCCCGTTATAATTCACCCCTCCACTTT.

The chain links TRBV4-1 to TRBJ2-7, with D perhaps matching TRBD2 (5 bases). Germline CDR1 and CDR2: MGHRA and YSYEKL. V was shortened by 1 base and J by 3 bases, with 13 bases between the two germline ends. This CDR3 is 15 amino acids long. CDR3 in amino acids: CASSQGVFEGYEQYF. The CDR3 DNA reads TGCGCCAGCAGCCAAGGAGTATTCGAGGGCTACGAGCAGTACTTC.

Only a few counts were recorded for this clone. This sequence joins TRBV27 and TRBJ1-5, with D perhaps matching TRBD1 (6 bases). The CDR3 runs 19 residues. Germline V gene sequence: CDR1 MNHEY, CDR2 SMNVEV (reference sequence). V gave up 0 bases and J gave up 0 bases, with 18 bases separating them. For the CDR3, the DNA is TGTGCCAGCAGTTTATCGGGGGCAGGGAAACACTATAGCAATCAGCCCCAGCATTTT. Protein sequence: CASSLSGAGKHYSNQPQHF.

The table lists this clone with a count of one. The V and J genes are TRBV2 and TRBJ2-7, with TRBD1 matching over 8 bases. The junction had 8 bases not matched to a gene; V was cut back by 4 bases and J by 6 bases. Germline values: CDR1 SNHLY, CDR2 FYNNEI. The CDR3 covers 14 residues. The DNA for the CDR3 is TGTGCCAGCAGTGTGGACAGGGTTACGTTCGAGCAGTACTTC. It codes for CASSVDRVTFEQYF. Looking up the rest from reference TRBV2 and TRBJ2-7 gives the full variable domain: EPEVTQTPSHQVTQMGQEVILRCVPISNHLYFYWYRQILGQKVEFLVSFYNNEISEKSEIFDDQFSVERPDGSNFTLKIRSTKLEDSAMYFCASSVDRVTFEQYFGPGTRLTVT.

CDR3 nucleotide sequence: TGCGCCAGCAGCCAAGATCGAGGGCTAGCGGGAGAGGGGGAGCAGTTCTTC. Translated: CASSQDRGLAGEGEQFF. J is TRBJ2-1 and V is TRBV4-1, with 10 bases aligning to TRBD2. Germline lookup yields CDR1 MGHRA and CDR2 YSYEKL. The CDR3 runs 17 residues. With 0 bases clipped from V and 10 bases from J, the junction kept 12 bases outside the gene matches.

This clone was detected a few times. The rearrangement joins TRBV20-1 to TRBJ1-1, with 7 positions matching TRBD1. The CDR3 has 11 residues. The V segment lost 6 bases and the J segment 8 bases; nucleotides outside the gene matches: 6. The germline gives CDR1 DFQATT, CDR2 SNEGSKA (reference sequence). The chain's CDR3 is CSALRTGEAFF. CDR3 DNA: TGCAGTGCCCTAAGGACAGGAGAAGCTTTCTTT.

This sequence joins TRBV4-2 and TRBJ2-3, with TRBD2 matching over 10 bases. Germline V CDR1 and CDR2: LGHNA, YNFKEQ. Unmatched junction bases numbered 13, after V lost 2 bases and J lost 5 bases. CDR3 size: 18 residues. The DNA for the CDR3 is TGTGCCAGCAGCCAAAGGCCTAGCGGGAGTAGTGGTTTAGATACGCAGTATTTT. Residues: CASSQRPSGSSGLDTQYF.

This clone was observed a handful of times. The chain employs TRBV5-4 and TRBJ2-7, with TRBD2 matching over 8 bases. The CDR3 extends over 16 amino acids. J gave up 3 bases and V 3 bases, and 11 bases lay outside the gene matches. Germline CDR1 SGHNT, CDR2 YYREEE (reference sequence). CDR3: CASSSVTHGRVYEQYF. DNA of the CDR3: TGTGCCAGCAGCTCGGTGACTCACGGGAGGGTCTACGAGCAGTACTTC.

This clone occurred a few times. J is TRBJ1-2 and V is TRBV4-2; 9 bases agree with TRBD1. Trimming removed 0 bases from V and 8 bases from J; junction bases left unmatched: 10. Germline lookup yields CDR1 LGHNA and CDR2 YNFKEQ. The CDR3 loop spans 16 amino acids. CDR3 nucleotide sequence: TGTGCCAGCAGCCAAGATTTCCGAGGACAGGGGTTAGGCTACACCTTC. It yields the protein CASSQDFRGQGLGYTF.

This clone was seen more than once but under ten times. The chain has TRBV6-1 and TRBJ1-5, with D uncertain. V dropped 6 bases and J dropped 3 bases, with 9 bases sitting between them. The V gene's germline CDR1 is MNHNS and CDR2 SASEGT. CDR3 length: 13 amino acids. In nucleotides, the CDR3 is TGTGCCAGCAGATGGGCCAACAATCAGCCCCAGCATTTT. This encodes CASRWANNQPQHF.

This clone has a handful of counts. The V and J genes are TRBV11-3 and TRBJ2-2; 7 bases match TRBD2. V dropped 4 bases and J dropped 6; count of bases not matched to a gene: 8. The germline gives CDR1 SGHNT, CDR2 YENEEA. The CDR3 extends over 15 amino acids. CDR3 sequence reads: CASSWGGGIAGELFF. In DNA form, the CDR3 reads TGTGCCAGCAGCTGGGGCGGGGGAATTGCCGGGGAGCTGTTTTTT.

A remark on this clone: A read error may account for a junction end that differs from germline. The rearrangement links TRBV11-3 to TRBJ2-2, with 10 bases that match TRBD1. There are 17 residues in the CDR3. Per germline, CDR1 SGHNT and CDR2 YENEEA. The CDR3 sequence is CASSSTPGQGTTGALFF. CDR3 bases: TGTGCCAGCAGCTCGACCCCGGGACAGGGGACCACCGGGGCGCTGTTTTTT.

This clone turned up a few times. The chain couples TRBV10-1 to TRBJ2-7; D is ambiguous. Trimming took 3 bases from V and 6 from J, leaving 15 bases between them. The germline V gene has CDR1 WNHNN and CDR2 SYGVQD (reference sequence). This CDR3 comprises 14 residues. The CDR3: CASSDLTCPGEQYF. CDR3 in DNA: TGCGCCAGCAGTGACCTAACCTGCCCGGGCGAGCAGTACTTC.

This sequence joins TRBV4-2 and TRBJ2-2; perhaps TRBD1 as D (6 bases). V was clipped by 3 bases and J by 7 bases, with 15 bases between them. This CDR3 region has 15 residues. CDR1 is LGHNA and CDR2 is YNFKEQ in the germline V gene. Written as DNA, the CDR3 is TGTGCCAGCAGCCATTCTTTCCAGGGGATCGGGGAGCTGTTTTTT. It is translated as CASSHSFQGIGELFF.